This T cell receptor beta chain appears in the sequencing data of a study of blood T cell repertoires in COVID-19 (TCRdb year 2020). About the full investigation: Samples from collaborators originated in the United States, Italy and Spain and spanned both the acute and convalescent phases of COVID-19. Subjects who had been exposed to COVID-19, were actively infected with it, or had recovered from it provided the deeply sampled blood TCRbeta repertoires that made up the dataset. Samples came from the ongoing ImmuneRACE study (first 160 participants) plus 1,254 subjects from 6 global collaborators. The repertoires were released in a freely available public database intended as a resource for research on the immune response to SARS-CoV-2. Sample metadata almost always included a de-identified subject ID, COVID-19 status, age in years and sex. The prospective study material was composed of cDNA or gDNA derived from T cells, B-cell-depleted T cells, or PBMCs. Where HLA class I and class II types were available, the types were taken from metadata supplied by the sample provider, not from assay-based typing. Paper-wide results and their limitations: Clinical and demographic metadata were provided uncurated, with the amount varying by source and participant.

The collaborating institutions used their own protocols to collect whole blood in K2EDTA tubes. For TCRbeta analysis, collaborators shipped samples as frozen whole blood, isolated PBMCs, or DNA extracted from either of those sample types. This clone showed up just once. The antigen it binds to is not known. No clone much larger than this one lies a single base away; base qualities are absent. As encoded in the germline V gene (reference sequence), CDR1 is LGHDT while CDR2 is YNNKEL. Including the terminal cysteine and phenylalanine, the CDR3 comprises 17 residues. Only the CDR3 DNA stays, 51 bases, in frame from base 1. The trim is 4 bases for V and 4 bases for J, with a gap of 21 bases between the germline ends. TCRbeta CDR3 regions were amplified from genomic DNA using the immunoSEQ Assay, a bias-controlled multiplex PCR. As for the original processing: Within the assay, amplification of reference gene primers was used to estimate how many nucleated cells each sample contained. Sequence reads were collapsed and filtered to measure the absolute abundance of every unique TCRbeta CDR3 rearrangement. For each sample, productive Simpson clonality was calculated by taking the square root of Simpson's diversity index across productive rearrangements. TCRdb re-hosts the immuneACCESS table, in-frame sequences only. Its copies lack some clones; in the studies checked, an unresolved V gene accounts for under half of them, and the cause for the rest is not known. Clonal size and the V and J genes are those of that table, whereas D and trimming came from the DNA. In all, the sample holds fewer than 300,000 clones, and less than 90% of those were seen once. The biggest ten clones account for around 2.6% of the sample.

This sequence uses TRBV3-1 (or the pseudogene TRBV3-2) and TRBJ2-3; the D gene is perhaps TRBD2, on 6 matching bases. The sample consisted of peripheral blood. This TCR derives from a woman between 65 and 79 years old with active or convalescent COVID-19. The DNA sequence follows: TGTGCCAGCAGCCTTAGACTTAGCGGAGGAAGGGCAGATACGCAGTATTTT. It translates to CASSLRLSGGRADTQYF.